A single sample is the source of the 15 T cell receptor beta chains below, sequenced in a study of human T cells and chemical hapten exposure (dated by TCRdb to the early 2020s). Reading the label with the study, this specimen's time point is: patch test 2, 6 weeks after DPC sensitization. Interpreted using the paper, the treatment or condition label stands for: therapeutic diphenylcyclopropenone sensitization with weekly scalp DPC. Libraries were constructed by RACE. The instrument was a NextSeq 500. TCRdb reworked the public reads: Q25 trimming with fastp, MiXCR clone assembly, productive beta chains retained. Under each unique CDR3 protein, matching rows form one entry showing the most common genes and DNA. The sample table shows around 42,000 distinct CDR3 sequences, and about 3.5% are seen once. The ten top clones hold about 6.7% of the sample. The sequenced sample was whole blood, obtained in connection with sensitization to the hapten diphenylcyclopropenone (DPC). These receptors originate from a man aged 40-49 years with alopecia areata. Some clones in this sample may be carry-over from other donors' samples.

At least ten counts were recorded for this clonotype. V and J are TRBV6-1 and TRBJ1-5; the D is unclear. With 3 bases removed from V and 4 bases from J, the gap between germline ends came to 10 bases. CDR3 length: 14 residues. The germline V gene has CDR1 MNHNS and CDR2 SASEGT. The CDR3 region is CASSDQHRNQPQHF. For the CDR3, the DNA is TGTGCCAGCAGTGATCAGCACCGGAATCAGCCCCAGCATTTT.

This clonotype was detected many times. V and J are TRBV30 and TRBJ1-5; no definite D call. The CDR3 runs to 13 residues. Germline CDR1 GTSNPN, CDR2 SVGIG (reference sequence). V lost 1 base, J lost 0 bases, and 4 bases lay in between. The CDR3 coding sequence is TGTGCCTGGAGTGGGGATAGCAATCAGCCCCAGCATTTT. This sequence encodes CAWSGDSNQPQHF.

This clonotype was seen more than once but under ten times. The chain uses TRBV27 and TRBJ2-7, with D maybe TRBD2 (5 bases). Looked up from germline, CDR1 is MNHEY and CDR2 is SMNVEV (reference sequence). This CDR3 contains 14 residues. The V and J ends lost 5 bases and 7 bases respectively, with 18 bases between them. As DNA, the CDR3 is TGTGCCAGCAGTCCCCCTGGGGTAGCGAGAGAGCAGTACTTC. Its translation: CASSPPGVAREQYF.

This clonotype was seen many times. The genes are TRBV13 and TRBJ2-7; maybe TRBD2 (6 bases). CDR3 length equals 15 residues. Germline CDR1 is PRHDT and CDR2 is FYEKMQ (reference sequence). Trimming shortened V by 5 bases and J by 4 bases, and 18 bases separated the two germline ends. The CDR3, as DNA: TGTGCCAGCAGCCCCCCCGGGGGAAAGCTATACGAGCAGTACTTC. This codes for CASSPPGGKLYEQYF.

The J gene is TRBJ2-2, the V gene TRBV6-2 or TRBV6-3; 10 nucleotides align to TRBD2. The CDR3 is 17 residues long. The ends lost 5 bases at V and 3 bases at J; junction bases unmatched: 9. The germline V gene encodes CDR1 MNHEY and CDR2 SVGEGT. CDR3 in amino acids: CASSTRASGSDTGELFF. The CDR3 region has the DNA TGTGCCAGCAGTACTCGTGCTAGCGGGAGCGACACCGGGGAGCTGTTTTTT.

The CDR3 reads CASSRRQSFGSYEQYF. CDR3 DNA: TGTGCCAGCAGCCGACGACAGAGTTTCGGCTCCTACGAGCAGTACTTC. V usage is TRBV3-1 and J usage is TRBJ2-7, with a weak D call TRBD1 (5 bases). This CDR3 spans 16 amino acids. In germline, CDR1 is LGHDT, CDR2 YNNKEL (reference sequence). Trimming removed 4 bases from V and 0 bases from J, with 16 bases in between.

This clonotype was detected ten times or more. J is TRBJ2-2 and V is TRBV5-1; TRBD2 matches at 13 bases. Losses at the gene ends were 3 bases for V and 0 bases for J; bases not matched to a gene: 2. The CDR3 sequence is 17 residues long. CDR1 is SGHRS and CDR2 is YFSETQ in the germline V gene. The CDR3: CASSWTSGSPNTGELFF. CDR3 DNA sequence: TGCGCCAGCAGCTGGACTAGCGGGAGTCCGAACACCGGGGAGCTGTTTTTT.

This clonotype has ten or more counts. The V and J genes are TRBV10-3 and TRBJ2-3; D could derive from TRBD1 or TRBD2 (5 bases each). CDR1 is ENHRY, CDR2 SYGVKD, per germline. The CDR3 length is 14 residues. Trimming took off 6 bases at V and 3 bases at J, with 13 bases between the two ends. CDR3 amino acids: CAISAGTVTDTQYF. CDR3 in DNA: TGTGCCATCAGCGCCGGGACCGTGACAGATACGCAGTATTTT.

V is TRBV24-1 and J is TRBJ1-2, with 9 nucleotides matching TRBD1. The CDR3 sequence is 12 residues long. The V gene's germline CDR1 is KGHDR and CDR2 SFDVKD. With 7 bases clipped from V and 8 bases from J, the junction kept 4 bases outside the gene matches. The CDR3 protein is CATSGTGRGYTF. The CDR3 DNA reads TGTGCCACCAGCGGGACAGGGCGCGGCTACACCTTC.

There are many counts of this clonotype. The genes are TRBV20-1 and TRBJ2-7, with 10 bases that match TRBD2. V trimming: 5 bases; J trimming: 3 bases; junction bases outside the gene matches: 13. CDR1 DFQATT and CDR2 SNEGSKA come from the germline V gene (reference sequence). The CDR3 runs 16 residues. Here the CDR3 reads CSAAKPSGSLVYEQYF. The CDR3, as DNA: TGCAGTGCTGCTAAACCTAGCGGGAGCTTAGTCTACGAGCAGTACTTC.

This clonotype came up many times. The chain carries TRBV5-1 and TRBJ2-7; TRBD1 matches at 9 bases. J was trimmed by 2 bases and V by 9 bases; bases with no gene match: 9. Germline-derived CDR1 and CDR2 are SGHRS and YFSETQ. The CDR3 is 14 residues long. The DNA of the CDR3 is TGCGCCACTAGAGTGGGGGACAGGGCCTACGAGCAGTACTTC. Residues: CATRVGDRAYEQYF.

Many counts were recorded for this clonotype. The rearrangement joins TRBV7-6 to TRBJ2-3; TRBD2 matches 11 bases. CDR1 SGHVS and CDR2 FNYEAQ come from the germline V gene. J gave up 5 bases and V 7 bases, and 11 bases lay outside the gene matches. This CDR3 is 16 amino acids long. The CDR3, as DNA: TGTGCCAGCACCCTAGAAGGAACTAGCGGGAGAGATACGCAGTATTTT. Residues: CASTLEGTSGRDTQYF.

This clonotype was found many times. The rearrangement uses TRBV27 and TRBJ2-6, with 8 bases fitting TRBD1. V trimming: 6 bases; J trimming: 4 bases; junction bases outside the gene matches: 8. CDR3 length: 16 amino acids. Germline loops: CDR1 MNHEY, CDR2 SMNVEV (reference sequence). The CDR3 DNA is TGTGCCAGCAGGGACAGGGTTACAACGGGGGCCAACGTCCTGACTTTC. Residues: CASRDRVTTGANVLTF.

In its sample, this clonotype was seen a few times. The chain recombines TRBV27 with TRBJ2-7; maybe TRBD2 (7 bases). The CDR3 runs to 15 residues. V lost 2 bases and J 3 bases, leaving 14 bases between the germline ends. Germline V gene lookup returns CDR1 MNHEY and CDR2 SMNVEV (reference sequence). The CDR3 DNA reads TGTGCCAGCAGTTTAACTACAGGGAGGGTCTACGAGCAGTACTTC. Protein: CASSLTTGRVYEQYF.

This rearrangement joins TRBV24-1 to TRBJ2-1; 10 bases are shared with TRBD2. V was pared by 3 bases and J by 9 bases, with 4 bases of the junction left unmatched. The CDR3 is 14 amino acids. Germline V gene sequence: CDR1 KGHDR, CDR2 SFDVKD. The CDR3: CATSDTGTSAEQFF. Written as DNA, the CDR3 is TGTGCCACCAGTGATACCGGGACTAGCGCTGAGCAGTTCTTC.